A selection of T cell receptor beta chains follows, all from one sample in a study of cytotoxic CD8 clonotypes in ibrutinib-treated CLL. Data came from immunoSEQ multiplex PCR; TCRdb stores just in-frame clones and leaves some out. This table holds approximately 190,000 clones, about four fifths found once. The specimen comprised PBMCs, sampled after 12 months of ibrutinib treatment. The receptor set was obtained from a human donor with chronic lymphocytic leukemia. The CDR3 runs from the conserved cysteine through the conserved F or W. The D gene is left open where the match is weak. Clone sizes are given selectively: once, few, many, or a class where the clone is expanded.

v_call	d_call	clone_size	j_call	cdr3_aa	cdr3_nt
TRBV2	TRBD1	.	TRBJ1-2	CASSALRGQDGYTF	TGTGCCAGCAGTGCCTTGAGGGGGCAAGATGGCTACACCTTC
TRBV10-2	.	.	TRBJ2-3	CASSRIGAGTDTQYF	TGCGCCAGCAGTAGAATAGGCGCAGGGACAGATACGCAGTATTTT
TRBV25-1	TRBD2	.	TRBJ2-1	CASAGGAVREQFF	TGTGCCAGTGCGGGGGGGGCCGTGAGGGAGCAGTTCTTC
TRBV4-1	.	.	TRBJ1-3	CASSQVGRGGRNTIYF	TGCGCCAGCAGCCAAGTGGGCAGGGGAGGGAGGAACACCATATATTTT
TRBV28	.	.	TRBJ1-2	CASSFRVDGYTF	TGTGCCAGCAGTTTCAGGGTTGATGGCTACACCTTC
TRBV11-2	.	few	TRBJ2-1	CASSLNFVYEQFF	TGTGCCAGCAGCTTAAATTTCGTCTATGAGCAGTTCTTC
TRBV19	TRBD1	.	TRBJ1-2	CASSPGTDYGYTF	TGTGCCAGTAGTCCCGGGACAGACTATGGCTACACCTTC
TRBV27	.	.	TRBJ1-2	CASSFGPSPTSNYGYTF	TGTGCCAGCAGTTTCGGACCGTCCCCAACCTCTAACTATGGCTACACCTTC
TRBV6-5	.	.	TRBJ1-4	CASSLRVANEKLFF	TGTGCCAGCAGCCTCCGGGTCGCTAATGAAAAACTGTTTTTT
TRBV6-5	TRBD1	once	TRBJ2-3	CASSYTGTAHTDTQYF	TGTGCCAGCAGTTACACCGGGACAGCGCACACAGATACGCAGTATTTT
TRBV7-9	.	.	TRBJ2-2	CASSFPGTNTGELFF	TGTGCCAGCAGCTTCCCAGGGACGAACACCGGGGAGCTGTTTTTT
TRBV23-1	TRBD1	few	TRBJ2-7	CASSQPTGGGREQYF	TGCGCCAGCAGTCAACCGACAGGGGGAGGACGCGAGCAGTACTTC
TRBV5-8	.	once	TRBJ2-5	CASSLGQQGETQYF	TGTGCCAGCAGCTTGGGTCAGCAGGGTGAGACCCAGTACTTC
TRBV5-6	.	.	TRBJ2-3	CASSLDTQRDTQYF	TGTGCCAGCAGCTTAGACACCCAGCGGGATACGCAGTATTTT
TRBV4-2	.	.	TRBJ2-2	CASSQDQGRVTGELFF	TGTGCCAGCAGCCAAGACCAAGGCAGGGTCACCGGGGAGCTGTTTTTT
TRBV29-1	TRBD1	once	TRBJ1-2	CSVQRGDRGYGYTF	TGCAGCGTTCAAAGGGGGGACAGGGGTTATGGCTACACCTTC
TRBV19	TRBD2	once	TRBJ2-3	CASSTSGGAFDTQYF	TGTGCCAGTAGTACTAGCGGGGGGGCGTTTGATACGCAGTATTTT
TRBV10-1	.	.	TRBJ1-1	CASSDEKNTEAFF	TGCGCCAGCAGTGACGAGAAGAACACTGAAGCTTTCTTT